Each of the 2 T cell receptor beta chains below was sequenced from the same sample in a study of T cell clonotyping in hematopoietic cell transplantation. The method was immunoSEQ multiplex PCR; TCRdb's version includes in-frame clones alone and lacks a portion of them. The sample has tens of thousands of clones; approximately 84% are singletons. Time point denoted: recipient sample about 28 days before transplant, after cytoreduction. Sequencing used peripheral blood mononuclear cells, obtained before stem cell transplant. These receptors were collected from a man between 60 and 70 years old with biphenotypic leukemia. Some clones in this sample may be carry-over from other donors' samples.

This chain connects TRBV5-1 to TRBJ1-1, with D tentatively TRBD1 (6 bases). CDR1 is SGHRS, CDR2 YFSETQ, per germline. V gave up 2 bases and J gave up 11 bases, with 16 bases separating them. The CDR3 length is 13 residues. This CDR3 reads CASSFQGQRVAFF. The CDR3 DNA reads TGCGCCAGCAGCTTTCAGGGGCAGAGGGTGGCTTTCTTT.

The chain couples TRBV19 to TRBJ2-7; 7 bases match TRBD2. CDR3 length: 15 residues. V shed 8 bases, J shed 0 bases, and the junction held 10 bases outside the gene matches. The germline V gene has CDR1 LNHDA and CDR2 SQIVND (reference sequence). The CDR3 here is CASAQTGGSSYEQYF. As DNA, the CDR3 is TGTGCCAGTGCACAGACGGGGGGAAGCTCCTACGAGCAGTACTTC.